Sequencing of this T cell receptor (beta chain) was carried out in a study of blood T cells in healthy people across ages. Study-wide results and caveats: Naive CD4+ cell counts and diversity both ran higher in long-lived than in aged donors. Estimated diversity, derived from one million T cells, was regarded as an underestimate.

This clonotype was seen more than once but under ten times. What it binds is not known. Alongside a J-beta primer mix, a sample-barcoded 5' primer served in a second PCR lasting about 7 to 12 cycles. TCRdb analysed the 5' RACE reads with MiXCR anew, one entry per CDR3 protein. The sample yields 750,000 to 950,000 distinct CDR3 sequences, approximately 32% seen once. Germline values: CDR1 SGDLS, CDR2 YYNGEE. The CDR3 is 16 amino acids. V lost 4 bases, J lost 4 bases, and 10 bases stayed unmatched. The same specimen was also included in a second study, on T cells of mothers and their children.

The sequenced material came from blood. The receptor comes from a woman in her 40s in good health. The chain carries TRBV9 and TRBJ2-5, with TRBD2 matching 10 bases. The CDR3 reads CASSPHSGGPGETQYF. The CDR3 DNA reads TGTGCCAGCAGCCCTCATAGCGGGGGGCCAGGAGAGACCCAGTACTTC.